The 21 T cell receptor beta chains below were found in one sample sequenced in a study of T-cell memory formation after mild COVID-19. MiXCR was run by TCRdb on the 5' RACE reads, yielding one entry per CDR3 protein. The sample has about 600,000 distinct CDR3 sequences; about 20% are singletons. Sequenced: PBMCs or a T cell subset sorted from them (not recorded which). These receptors all stem from an adult woman who had mild COVID-19 (a few samples of this study predate the infection). Cell type and time point are not known.

The chain combines TRBV5-1 with TRBJ2-5, with D perhaps matching TRBD2 (7 bases). CDR3 length equals 13 residues. Deletions cut 3 bases from V and 4 bases from J, with 10 bases between. CDR1 is SGHRS, CDR2 YFSETQ, per germline. The CDR3 sequence: CASSSGGSETQYF. For the CDR3, the DNA is TGCGCCAGCAGCTCGGGGGGCTCAGAGACCCAGTACTTC. The whole variable domain, filled in from reference TRBV5-1 and TRBJ2-5, reads KAGVTQTPRYLIKTRGQQVTLSCSPISGHRSVSWYQQTPGQGLQFLFEYFSETQRNKGNFPGRFSGRQFSNSRSEMNVSTLELGDSALYLCASSSGGSETQYFGPGTRLLVL.

The chain links TRBV4-3 to TRBJ2-1, with 9 nucleotides matching TRBD2. This CDR3 is built from 17 residues. CDR1 and CDR2 (germline): LGHNA, YSLEER. The J segment lost 8 bases and the V segment lost 0 bases, leaving 11 bases of the junction unmatched. The CDR3 here is CASSQDLGLAGRDEQFF. The CDR3 DNA sequence: TGCGCCAGCAGCCAAGATCTGGGTCTAGCGGGAAGAGATGAGCAGTTCTTC.

V gene TRBV29-1 combines with J gene TRBJ1-2, with 11 bases that match TRBD1. This CDR3 has 14 residues. Germline V gives CDR1 SQVTM, CDR2 ANQGSEA. V shed 6 bases and J 4 bases; nucleotides not matched to a gene: 7. The CDR3 DNA follows: TGCAGCGTACTAGGACAGGGGGCTTCCTATGGCTACACCTTC. It codes for CSVLGQGASYGYTF.

This clonotype came up once. The V and J genes are TRBV11-2 and TRBJ2-7; the D gene is possibly TRBD2 (6 bases). The CDR3 has 15 amino acids. CDR1 and CDR2 from the germline V gene are SGHAT and FQNNGV. The V gene lost 5 bases and the J gene lost 0 bases, with 14 bases spanning the gap. CDR3 protein: CASSLLGGASYEQYF. The CDR3 bases are TGTGCCAGCAGCCTGCTCGGAGGGGCCTCCTACGAGCAGTACTTC.

The table lists this clonotype with a few counts. V is TRBV3-1 and J is TRBJ1-2, with 9 bases fitting TRBD1. Trimming took 5 bases from V and 6 from J; bases not matched to a gene: 10. Germline CDR1 LGHDT, CDR2 YNNKEL (reference sequence). This CDR3 region has 15 residues. The CDR3 spells CASSIHTGTGNGYTF. CDR3 DNA: TGTGCCAGCAGCATACATACCGGGACAGGGAATGGCTACACCTTC.

This sequence joins TRBV7-9 and TRBJ1-4; 9 positions match TRBD1. Germline CDR1 is SEHNR and CDR2 is FQNEAQ (reference sequence). J lost 7 bases, V lost 4 bases, and 4 bases had no gene match. The CDR3 is made up of 14 amino acids. The CDR3 here is CASSSRDRVEKLFF. The CDR3 DNA reads as TGTGCCAGCAGCTCTCGGGACAGGGTTGAAAAACTGTTTTTT.

This clonotype appeared a few times. V usage is TRBV7-9 and J usage is TRBJ1-1, with a possible D match to TRBD1 (5 bases). The CDR3 spans 15 residues. Trimming removed 4 bases from V and 0 bases from J, with 12 bases in between. The germline gives CDR1 SEHNR, CDR2 FQNEAQ (reference sequence). The CDR3 sequence: CASSWGGSLNTEAFF. The CDR3 DNA follows: TGTGCCAGCAGCTGGGGGGGTTCCCTGAACACTGAAGCTTTCTTT.

This clonotype was observed a few times. The chain employs TRBV27 and TRBJ2-7; D uncertain. Germline loops: CDR1 MNHEY, CDR2 SMNVEV (reference sequence). V shed 0 bases and J shed 5 bases, with 8 bases lying between them. The CDR3 length is 13 residues. CDR3 sequence reads: CASSLSFPNEQYF. The CDR3, as DNA: TGTGCCAGCAGTTTATCCTTCCCGAACGAGCAGTACTTC.

The rearrangement uses TRBV6-5 and TRBJ1-1, with D tentatively TRBD1 (5 bases). Trimming shortened V by 6 bases and J by 1 base, and 15 bases separated the two germline ends. CDR1 is MNHEY, CDR2 SVGAGI, per germline. This CDR3 has 15 amino acids. The CDR3 protein is CASSRPGAGNTEAFF. The DNA of the CDR3 is TGTGCCAGCAGCCGCCCCGGGGCTGGGAACACTGAAGCTTTCTTT.

The chain links TRBV29-1 to TRBJ1-2; possible D gene TRBD1, 5 bases. Germline CDR1 is SQVTM and CDR2 is ANQGSEA. V was shortened by 6 bases and J by 4 bases, with 12 bases between the two germline ends. The CDR3 sequence is 12 residues long. The CDR3 DNA reads as TGCAGCGTCGCAGGGTTAGGCTATGGCTACACCTTC. Its protein is CSVAGLGYGYTF. Drawing the rest from reference TRBV29-1 and TRBJ1-2, the complete variable domain is SAVISQKPSRDICQRGTSLTIQCQVDSQVTMMFWYRQQPGQSLTLIATANQGSEATYESGFVIDKFPISRPNLTFSTLTVSNMSPEDSSIYLCSVAGLGYGYTFGSGTRLTVV.

Only a few counts were recorded for this clonotype. The chain carries TRBV19 and TRBJ2-4; D might be TRBD1 (7 bases). The CDR3 runs 10 residues. The V and J ends lost 10 bases and 8 bases respectively, with 9 bases between them. In germline, CDR1 is LNHDA, CDR2 SQIVND (reference sequence). As DNA, the CDR3 is TGTGCCACCAGGGGGGACATTCAGTACTTC. Its protein product is CATRGDIQYF.

CDR3 nucleotide sequence: TGTGCCAGCAGCTTCATGGAGGAAGTTGGCTACACCTTC. Translating it yields CASSFMEEVGYTF. The gene calls are TRBV7-2 and TRBJ1-2; D gene ambiguous. The germline V and J ends were trimmed by 3 bases and 7 bases, with 12 bases remaining between them. The CDR3 is 13 residues long. Germline V gene lookup returns CDR1 SGHTA and CDR2 FQGNSA.

This clonotype was counted only a few times. This chain links TRBV7-6 with TRBJ2-7, with TRBD2 as a possible D gene (5 bases). Germline lookup yields CDR1 SGHVS and CDR2 FNYEAQ. The CDR3 spans 16 residues. The V and J ends lost 2 bases and 1 base respectively, with 15 bases between them. Written as DNA, the CDR3 is TGTGCCAGCAGCTTAAGCAGTAGCCGGGGATCCTACGAGCAGTACTTC. Amino acids: CASSLSSSRGSYEQYF.

This clonotype was counted a few times. The chain is built from TRBV12-3 or TRBV12-4 and TRBJ1-3, with TRBD1 matching over 7 bases. This CDR3 is 14 amino acids long. The junction had 6 bases not matched to a gene; V was cut back by 6 bases and J by 4 bases. The CDR3 loop is CASSPPGQGNTIYF. CDR3 DNA: TGTGCCAGCAGCCCCCCGGGACAGGGAAACACCATATATTTT.

This clonotype has a handful of counts. The chain combines TRBV2 with TRBJ1-5; 8 bases fit TRBD1. Germline assignment: CDR1 SNHLY and CDR2 FYNNEI. The ends lost 5 bases at V and 2 bases at J; junction bases unmatched: 5. There are 15 residues in the CDR3. For the CDR3, the DNA is TGTGCCAGCAGTCGACAGGGGAGAGGCAATCAGCCCCAGCATTTT. Its translation is CASSRQGRGNQPQHF.

This clonotype has more than one count but fewer than ten. V is TRBV10-3 and J is TRBJ2-3; D is possibly TRBD2 (6 bases). Trimming took 6 bases from V and 0 from J, leaving 7 bases between them. Germline V gene data show CDR1 as ENHRY and CDR2 as SYGVKD. The CDR3 has 13 amino acids. The DNA of the CDR3 is TGTGCCATCAGGCGGGACAGCACAGATACGCAGTATTTT. It yields the protein CAIRRDSTDTQYF.

The V gene is TRBV12-3 or TRBV12-4, the J gene TRBJ2-1; 7 positions agree with TRBD2. The CDR3 extends over 19 amino acids. J was trimmed by 1 base and V by 0 bases; bases with no gene match: 12. The CDR3 sequence: CASSLARPVGEGSYNEQFF. The CDR3 coding sequence is TGTGCCAGCAGTTTAGCAAGACCCGTGGGGGAGGGTTCCTACAATGAGCAGTTCTTC.

This clonotype showed up just a few times. This chain connects TRBV6-2 or TRBV6-3 to TRBJ1-2; D remains ambiguous. V lost 3 bases and J lost 4, with 12 bases in between. Germline assignment: CDR1 MNHEY and CDR2 SVGEGT. This CDR3 is built from 14 residues. The CDR3 DNA reads as TGTGCCAGCAGTTATGCCGCCGGGAGCTATGGCTACACCTTC. Its protein product is CASSYAAGSYGYTF.

The gene calls are TRBV27 and TRBJ1-6, with D uncertain. CDR3 length equals 15 residues. V lost 5 bases, J lost 9 bases, and 17 bases lay in between. Germline CDR1 reads MNHEY; CDR2 reads SMNVEV (reference sequence). The CDR3 loop is CASSPKPGLVSPLHF. CDR3 DNA: TGTGCCAGCAGTCCCAAACCGGGGTTGGTTTCACCCCTCCACTTT.

This chain connects TRBV29-1 to TRBJ2-3; either TRBD1 or TRBD2 may supply D (5 bases each). Deletions cut 7 bases from V and 8 bases from J, with 28 bases between. The CDR3 is 16 amino acids. The germline V gene has CDR1 SQVTM and CDR2 ANQGSEA. CDR3 nucleotide sequence: TGCAGCGCCCGATCGAGGGACCTACGCTCACTTGGTACGCAGTATTTT. Amino acids: CSARSRDLRSLGTQYF.

The chain has TRBV10-3 and TRBJ2-2; 7 bases map to TRBD1. This CDR3 contains 17 residues. Trimming removed 3 bases from V and 4 bases from J; junction bases left unmatched: 11. Germline V gene lookup returns CDR1 ENHRY and CDR2 SYGVKD. The CDR3 spells CAISEPPGGGRTGELFF. Here the CDR3 DNA reads TGTGCCATCAGTGAACCTCCAGGGGGTGGGCGCACCGGGGAGCTGTTTTTT.